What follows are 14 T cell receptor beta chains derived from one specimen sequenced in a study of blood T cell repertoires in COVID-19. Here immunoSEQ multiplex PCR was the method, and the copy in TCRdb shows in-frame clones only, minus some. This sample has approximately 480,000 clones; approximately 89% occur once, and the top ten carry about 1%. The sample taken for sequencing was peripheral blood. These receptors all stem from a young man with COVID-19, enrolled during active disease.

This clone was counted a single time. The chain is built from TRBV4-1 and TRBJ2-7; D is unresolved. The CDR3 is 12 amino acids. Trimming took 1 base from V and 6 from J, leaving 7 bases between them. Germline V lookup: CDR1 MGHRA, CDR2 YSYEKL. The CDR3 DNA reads TGCGCCAGCAGCCAAGTGAACTCCGAGCAGTACTTC. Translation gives CASSQVNSEQYF.

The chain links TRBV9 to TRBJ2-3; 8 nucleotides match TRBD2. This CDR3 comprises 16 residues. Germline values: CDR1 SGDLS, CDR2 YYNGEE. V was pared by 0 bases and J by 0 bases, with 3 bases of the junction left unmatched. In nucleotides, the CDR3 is TGTGCCAGCAGCGTAGCCGGGGGGGCGAGCACAGATACGCAGTATTTT. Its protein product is CASSVAGGASTDTQYF. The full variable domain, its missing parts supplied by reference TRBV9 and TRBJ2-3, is DSGVTQTPKHLITATGQRVTLRCSPRSGDLSVYWYQQSLDQGLQFLIQYYNGEERAKGNILERFSAQQFPDLHSELNLSSLELGDSALYFCASSVAGGASTDTQYFGPGTRLTVL.

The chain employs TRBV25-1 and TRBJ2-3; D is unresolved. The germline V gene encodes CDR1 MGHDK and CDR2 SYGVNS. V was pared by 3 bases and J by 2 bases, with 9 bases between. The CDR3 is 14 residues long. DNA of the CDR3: TGTGCCAGCAGTGATCAGGTCTTCACAGATACGCAGTATTTT. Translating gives CASSDQVFTDTQYF.

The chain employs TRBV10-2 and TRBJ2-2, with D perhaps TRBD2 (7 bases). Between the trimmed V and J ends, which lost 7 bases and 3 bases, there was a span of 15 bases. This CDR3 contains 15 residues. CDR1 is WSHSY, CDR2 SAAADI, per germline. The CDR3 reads CASMGGGGDTGELFF. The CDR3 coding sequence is TGCGCCAGCATGGGTGGCGGGGGCGACACCGGGGAGCTGTTTTTT.

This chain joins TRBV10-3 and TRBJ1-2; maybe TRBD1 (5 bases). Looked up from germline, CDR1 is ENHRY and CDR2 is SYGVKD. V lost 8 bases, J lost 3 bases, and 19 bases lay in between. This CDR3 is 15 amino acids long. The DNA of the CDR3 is TGTGCCATCGGTCGACAGAACCTTCGGGACTATGGCTACACCTTC. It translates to CAIGRQNLRDYGYTF.

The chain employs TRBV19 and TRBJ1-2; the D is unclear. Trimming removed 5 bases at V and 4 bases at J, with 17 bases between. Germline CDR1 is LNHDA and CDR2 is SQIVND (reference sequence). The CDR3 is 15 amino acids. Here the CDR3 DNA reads TGTGCCAGTAGTTTTGGAGGGAGGTCGGGCTATGGCTACACCTTC. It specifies CASSFGGRSGYGYTF.

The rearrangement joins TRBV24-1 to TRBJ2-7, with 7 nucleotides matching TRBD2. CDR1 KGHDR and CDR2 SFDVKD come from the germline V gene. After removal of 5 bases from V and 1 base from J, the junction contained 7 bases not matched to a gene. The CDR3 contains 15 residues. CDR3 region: CATSGSGGRSYEQYF. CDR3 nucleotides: TGTGCCACCAGTGGATCGGGGGGTAGATCCTACGAGCAGTACTTC.

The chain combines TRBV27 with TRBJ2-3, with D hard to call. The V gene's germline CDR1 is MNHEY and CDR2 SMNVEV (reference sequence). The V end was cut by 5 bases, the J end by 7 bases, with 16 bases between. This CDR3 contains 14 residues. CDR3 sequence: CASSDWQPPNTQYF. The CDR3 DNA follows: TGTGCCAGCAGTGACTGGCAGCCCCCGAATACGCAGTATTTT.

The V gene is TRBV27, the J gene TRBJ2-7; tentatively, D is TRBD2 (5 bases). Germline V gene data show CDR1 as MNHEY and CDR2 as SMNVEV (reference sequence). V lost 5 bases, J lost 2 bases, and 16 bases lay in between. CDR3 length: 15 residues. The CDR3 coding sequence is TGTGCCAGCAGTCCCCAAGGACTGGGAGCCTACGAGCAGTACTTC. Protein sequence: CASSPQGLGAYEQYF.

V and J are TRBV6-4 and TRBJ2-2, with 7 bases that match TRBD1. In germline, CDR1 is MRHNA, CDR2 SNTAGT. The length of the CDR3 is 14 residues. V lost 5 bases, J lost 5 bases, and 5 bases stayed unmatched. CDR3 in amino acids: CASSRDRGTGELFF. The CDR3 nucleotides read TGTGCCAGCAGTCGGGACAGAGGGACCGGGGAGCTGTTTTTT.

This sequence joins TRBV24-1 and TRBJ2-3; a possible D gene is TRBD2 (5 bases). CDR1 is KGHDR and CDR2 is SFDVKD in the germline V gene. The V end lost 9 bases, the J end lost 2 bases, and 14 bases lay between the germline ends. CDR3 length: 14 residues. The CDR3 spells CATPTEDDTDTQYF. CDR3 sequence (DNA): TGTGCCACCCCGACGGAGGACGACACAGATACGCAGTATTTT.

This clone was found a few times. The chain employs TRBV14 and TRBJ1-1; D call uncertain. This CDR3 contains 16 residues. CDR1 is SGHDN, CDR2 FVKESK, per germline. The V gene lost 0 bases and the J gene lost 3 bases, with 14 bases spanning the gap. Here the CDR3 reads CASSQDGWAKDTEAFF. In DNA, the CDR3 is TGTGCCAGCAGCCAAGATGGATGGGCAAAGGACACTGAAGCTTTCTTT.

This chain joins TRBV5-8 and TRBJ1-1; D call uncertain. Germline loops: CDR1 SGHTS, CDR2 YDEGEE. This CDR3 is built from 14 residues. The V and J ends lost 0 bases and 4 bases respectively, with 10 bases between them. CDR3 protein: CASSLAVRSTEAFF. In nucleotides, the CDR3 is TGTGCCAGCAGCTTGGCCGTACGGAGCACTGAAGCTTTCTTT.

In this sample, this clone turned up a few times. The CDR3 nucleotides are TGTGCCAGCAGCCAAGATCTAGCGGGAGTAGCAGATACGCAGTATTTT. It encodes CASSQDLAGVADTQYF. The chain recombines TRBV3-1 (or the pseudogene TRBV3-2) with TRBJ2-3; 10 nucleotides match TRBD2. CDR3 length: 16 amino acids. Germline V gene sequence: CDR1 LGHDT, CDR2 YNNKEL (reference sequence). V was pared by 0 bases and J by 4 bases, with 4 bases of the junction left unmatched.